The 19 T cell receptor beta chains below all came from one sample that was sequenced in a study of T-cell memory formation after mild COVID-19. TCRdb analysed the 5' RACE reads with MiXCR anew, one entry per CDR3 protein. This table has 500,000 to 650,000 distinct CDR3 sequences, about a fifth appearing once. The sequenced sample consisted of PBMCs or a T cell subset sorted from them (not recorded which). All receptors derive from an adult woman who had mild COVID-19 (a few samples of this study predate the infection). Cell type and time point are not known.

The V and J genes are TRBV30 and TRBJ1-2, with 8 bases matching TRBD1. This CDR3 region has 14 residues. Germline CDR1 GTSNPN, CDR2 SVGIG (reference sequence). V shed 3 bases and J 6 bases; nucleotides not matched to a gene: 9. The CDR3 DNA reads TGTGCCTGGAGCCATGGGACAGGAAGTGATGGCTACACCTTC. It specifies CAWSHGTGSDGYTF. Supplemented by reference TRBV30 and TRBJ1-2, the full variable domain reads SQTIHQWPATLVQPVGSPLSLECTVEGTSNPNLYWYRQAAGRGLQLLFYSVGIGQISSEVPQNLSASRPQDRQFILSSKKLLLSDSGFYLCAWSHGTGSDGYTFGSGTRLTVV.

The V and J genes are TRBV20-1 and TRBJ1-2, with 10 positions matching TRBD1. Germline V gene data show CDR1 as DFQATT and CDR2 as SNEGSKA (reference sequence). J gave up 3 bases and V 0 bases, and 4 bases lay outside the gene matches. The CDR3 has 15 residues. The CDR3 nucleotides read TGCAGTGCTAGAGATTTGGGGACAGGGGACTATGGCTACACCTTC. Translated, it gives CSARDLGTGDYGYTF.

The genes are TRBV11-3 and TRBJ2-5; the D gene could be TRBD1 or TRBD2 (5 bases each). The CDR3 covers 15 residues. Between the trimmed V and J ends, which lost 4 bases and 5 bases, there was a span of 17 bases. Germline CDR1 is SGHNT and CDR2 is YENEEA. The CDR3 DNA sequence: TGTGCCAGCAGCTGGGGCGGGCGGGCCGCGGAGACCCAGTACTTC. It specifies CASSWGGRAAETQYF. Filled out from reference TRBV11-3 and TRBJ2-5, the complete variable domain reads EAGVVQSPRYKIIEKKQPVAFWCNPISGHNTLYWYLQNLGQGPELLIRYENEEAVDDSQLPKDRFSAERLKGVDSTLKIQPAELGDSAVYLCASSWGGRAAETQYFGPGTRLLVL.

DNA for the CDR3: TGTGCCAGCAGCCTGGGGGATAGGCAGTTCTTC. Its translation is CASSLGDRQFF. This rearrangement joins TRBV7-6 to TRBJ2-1, with D possibly being TRBD1 or TRBD2 (5 bases each). V gave up 5 bases and J gave up 12 bases, with 11 bases separating them. The length of the CDR3 is 11 residues. CDR1 and CDR2 (germline): SGHVS, FNYEAQ.

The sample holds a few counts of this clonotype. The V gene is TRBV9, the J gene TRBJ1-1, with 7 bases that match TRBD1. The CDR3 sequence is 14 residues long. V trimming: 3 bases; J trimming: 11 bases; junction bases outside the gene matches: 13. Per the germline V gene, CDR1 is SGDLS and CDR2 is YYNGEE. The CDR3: CASSGTGYVSSAFF. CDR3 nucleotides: TGTGCCAGCAGCGGGACAGGTTATGTATCGTCGGCTTTCTTT.

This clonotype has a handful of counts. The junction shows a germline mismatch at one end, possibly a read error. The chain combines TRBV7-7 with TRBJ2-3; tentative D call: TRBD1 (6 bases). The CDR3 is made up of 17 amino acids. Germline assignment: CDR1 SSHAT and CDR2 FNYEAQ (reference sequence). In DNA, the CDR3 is TGTGCTAGCAGCTTAGCAGGCTGGGGGCGGAACACAGATACGCAGTATTTT. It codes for CASSLAGWGRNTDTQYF.

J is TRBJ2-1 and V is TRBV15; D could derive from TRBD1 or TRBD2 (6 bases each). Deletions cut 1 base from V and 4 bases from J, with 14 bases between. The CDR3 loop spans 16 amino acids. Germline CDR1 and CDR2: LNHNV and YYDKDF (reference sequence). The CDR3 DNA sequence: TGTGCCACCAGCAGAGGAGGAGGGGGGCATTACAATGAGCAGTTCTTC. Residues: CATSRGGGGHYNEQFF.

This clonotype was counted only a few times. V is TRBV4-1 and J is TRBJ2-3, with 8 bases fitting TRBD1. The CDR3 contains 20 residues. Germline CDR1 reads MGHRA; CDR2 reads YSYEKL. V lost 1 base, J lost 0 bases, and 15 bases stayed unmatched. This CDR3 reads CASSQALTGAEIASTDTQYF. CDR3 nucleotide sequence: TGCGCCAGCAGCCAAGCTTTGACAGGGGCAGAAATCGCTAGCACAGATACGCAGTATTTT.

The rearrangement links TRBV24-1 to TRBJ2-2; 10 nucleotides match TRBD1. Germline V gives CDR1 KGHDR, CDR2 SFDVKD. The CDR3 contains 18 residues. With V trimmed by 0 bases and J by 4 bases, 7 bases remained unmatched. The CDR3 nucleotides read TGTGCCACCAGTGATTTGCGTCGACAGGGGGCCGGCACCGGGGAGCTGTTTTTT. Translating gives CATSDLRRQGAGTGELFF.

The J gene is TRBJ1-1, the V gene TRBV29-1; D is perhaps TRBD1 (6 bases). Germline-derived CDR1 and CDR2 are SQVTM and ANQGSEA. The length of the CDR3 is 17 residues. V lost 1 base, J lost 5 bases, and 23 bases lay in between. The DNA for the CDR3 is TGCAGCGTTGAAGTAGGGGTCCCGTCGGGGGCGAGGACTGAAGCTTTCTTT. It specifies CSVEVGVPSGARTEAFF.

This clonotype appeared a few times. The chain's CDR3 is CSVGTGEQYF. The CDR3 DNA reads as TGCAGCGTTGGAACGGGTGAGCAGTACTTC. The rearrangement joins TRBV29-1 to TRBJ2-7; D is uncertain. Germline V lookup: CDR1 SQVTM, CDR2 ANQGSEA. The ends were cut back, 4 bases at V and 7 bases at J, with 8 bases in the middle. The CDR3 is made up of 10 amino acids.

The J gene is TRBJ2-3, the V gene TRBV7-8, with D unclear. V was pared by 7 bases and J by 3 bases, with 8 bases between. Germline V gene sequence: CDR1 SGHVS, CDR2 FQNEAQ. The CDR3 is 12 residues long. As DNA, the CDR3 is TGTGCCAGCACCCGCCATACAGATACGCAGTATTTT. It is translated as CASTRHTDTQYF.

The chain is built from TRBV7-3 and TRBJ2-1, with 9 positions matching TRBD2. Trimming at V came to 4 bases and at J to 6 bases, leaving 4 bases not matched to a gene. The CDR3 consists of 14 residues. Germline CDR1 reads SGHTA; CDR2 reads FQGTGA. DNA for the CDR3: TGTGCCAGCAGCTCCGGGACTAGCCTCAATGAGCAGTTCTTC. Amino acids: CASSSGTSLNEQFF.

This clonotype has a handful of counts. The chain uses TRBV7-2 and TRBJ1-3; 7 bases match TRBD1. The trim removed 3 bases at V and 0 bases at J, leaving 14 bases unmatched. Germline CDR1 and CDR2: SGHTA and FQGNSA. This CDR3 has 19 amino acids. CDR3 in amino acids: CASSFRQGERIDSGNTIYF. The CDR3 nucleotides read TGTGCCAGCAGCTTCAGGCAGGGGGAGCGTATAGACTCTGGAAACACCATATATTTT. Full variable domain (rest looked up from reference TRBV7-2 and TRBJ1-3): GAGVSQSPSNKVTEKGKDVELRCDPISGHTALYWYRQSLGQGLEFLIYFQGNSAPDKSGLPSDRFSAERTGGSVSTLTIQRTQQEDSAVYLCASSFRQGERIDSGNTIYFGEGSWLTVV.

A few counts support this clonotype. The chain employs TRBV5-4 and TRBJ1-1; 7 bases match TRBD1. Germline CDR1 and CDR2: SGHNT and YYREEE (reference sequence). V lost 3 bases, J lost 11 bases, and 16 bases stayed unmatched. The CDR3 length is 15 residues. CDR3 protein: CASSYDLTGLSGAFF. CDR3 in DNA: TGTGCCAGCAGCTATGATCTGACAGGGCTGAGTGGGGCTTTCTTT.

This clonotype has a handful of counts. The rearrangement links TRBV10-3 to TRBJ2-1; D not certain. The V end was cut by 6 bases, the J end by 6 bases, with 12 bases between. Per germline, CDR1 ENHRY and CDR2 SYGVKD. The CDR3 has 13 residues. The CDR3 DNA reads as TGTGCCATCAGGCTGCCACATGGCAATGAGCAGTTCTTC. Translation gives CAIRLPHGNEQFF.

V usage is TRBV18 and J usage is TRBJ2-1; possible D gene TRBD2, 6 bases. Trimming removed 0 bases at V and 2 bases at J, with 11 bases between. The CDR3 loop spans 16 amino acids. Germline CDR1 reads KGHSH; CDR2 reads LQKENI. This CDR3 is CASSPPIGSAYNEQFF. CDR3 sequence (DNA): TGTGCCAGCTCACCACCAATCGGGAGCGCCTACAATGAGCAGTTCTTC.

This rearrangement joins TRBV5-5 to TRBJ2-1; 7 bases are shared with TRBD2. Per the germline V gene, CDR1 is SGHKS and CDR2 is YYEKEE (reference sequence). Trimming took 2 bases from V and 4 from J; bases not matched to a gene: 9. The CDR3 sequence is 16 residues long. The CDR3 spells CASSFDGLAAYNEQFF. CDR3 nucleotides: TGTGCCAGCAGCTTTGATGGGCTAGCGGCGTACAATGAGCAGTTCTTC.

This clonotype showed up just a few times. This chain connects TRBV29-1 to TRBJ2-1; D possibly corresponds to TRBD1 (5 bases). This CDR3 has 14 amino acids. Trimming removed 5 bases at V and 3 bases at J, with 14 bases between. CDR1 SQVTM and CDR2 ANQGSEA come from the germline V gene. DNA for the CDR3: TGCAGCGTTCACCAGGGCGTTTTCTACAATGAGCAGTTCTTC. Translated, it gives CSVHQGVFYNEQFF.